These T cell receptor beta chains were read from a single sample in a study of control samples from healthy donors and cancer patients. Sequencing used immunoSEQ multiplex PCR; TCRdb keeps in-frame clones, though not all of them. The sample lists 150,000 or so clones, around 96% occurring once. The sequenced sample consisted of blood. These receptors all stem from a woman in her 40s in good health. CDR3s leave out the opening cysteine and the closing phenylalanine or tryptophan.

V gene	J gene	CDR3 protein
TRBV4-1	TRBJ1-6	ASSQDLGRWPPLH
TRBV12-1	TRBJ1-1	ASSFKFTGREAEAF
TRBV27	TRBJ1-5	ASSLAPRNQPQH
TRBV4-2	TRBJ2-5	ASSQEPGRAPQETQY
TRBV19	TRBJ1-1	ASSIGAGRSTEAF
TRBV7-3	TRBJ2-2	ASSHGGAAGELF
TRBV3-1/TRBV3-2	TRBJ2-7	ASSQEGRDYEQY
TRBV6-2/TRBV6-3	TRBJ1-2	ASSYGFGDLDYGYT
TRBV14	TRBJ1-6	ASSQGGISPLH
TRBV5-4	TRBJ2-1	ASSSGLPHYNEQF
TRBV11-2	TRBJ1-2	ASSLDLTGEGYT
TRBV12-5	TRBJ2-5	ASGLPLAGQETQY
TRBV5-1	TRBJ2-3	ASSLVTSGSSNTQY
TRBV21-1	TRBJ2-1	ASSAIPGRQF
TRBV12-2	TRBJ1-6	ASRLARPPEDSYNSPLH
TRBV4-2	TRBJ2-5	ASSPNPGLAGAGETQY
TRBV19	TRBJ1-3	ASSIVWGSSGNTIY
TRBV6-5	TRBJ2-2	ASSLDVDTGELF
TRBV6-5	TRBJ2-1	ASSIRRGWDEQF
TRBV19	TRBJ1-2	ASSLPGGSNYGYT
TRBV7-6	TRBJ2-1	ASSSLTGTTPYNEQF
TRBV6-2/TRBV6-3	TRBJ1-2	ASSYWANYGHT
TRBV19	TRBJ2-2	ASSIKGELF
TRBV5-5	TRBJ2-5	ASSSLGASGKETQY